The 5 T cell receptor beta chains below were found in one sample sequenced in a study of early T cells in non-severe SARS-CoV-2 infection. MiXCR, run by TCRdb on the 5' RACE reads, gives a single entry per CDR3 protein. The sample gives 90,000 to 130,000 distinct CDR3 sequences, around an eighth of which show up once; around 3% is in the top ten. The specimen sequenced was whole blood. The receptors were gathered from an adult who was a healthcare worker with PCR-confirmed SARS-CoV-2 infection or an uninfected control (not recorded which).

This rearrangement joins TRBV9 to TRBJ1-4; D is uncertain. Trimming pared 1 base from V and 7 bases from J, leaving 8 bases between. This CDR3 contains 13 residues. Germline loops: CDR1 SGDLS, CDR2 YYNGEE. CDR3 sequence (DNA): TGTGCCAGCAGCGTAACCCTCAGTGAAAAACTGTTTTTT. It translates to CASSVTLSEKLFF.

This clonotype has a handful of counts. The rearrangement joins TRBV5-5 to TRBJ1-2, with a weak D call TRBD1 (5 bases). Germline values: CDR1 SGHKS, CDR2 YYEKEE (reference sequence). Trimming cost V 4 bases and J 4 bases, with 14 bases left between them. The CDR3 is made up of 14 amino acids. CDR3 in DNA: TGTGCCAGCAGCCCCTCCCAAGGGGTCTATGGCTACACCTTC. It specifies CASSPSQGVYGYTF.

This clonotype occurred many times. The gene calls are TRBV6-2 or TRBV6-3 and TRBJ1-1, with unresolved D. This CDR3 contains 13 residues. Germline-derived CDR1 and CDR2 are MNHEY and SVGEGT. Trimming removed 2 bases from V and 8 bases from J, with 12 bases in between. The CDR3 DNA follows: TGTGCCAGCAGTTACCTTCGGGGAGGCGAAGCTTTCTTT. It codes for CASSYLRGGEAFF.

The chain recombines TRBV13 with TRBJ2-5; 10 bases match TRBD2. The V and J ends lost 2 bases and 2 bases, in that order; junction bases with no gene match: 8. The germline CDR1 and CDR2 sequences are PRHDT and FYEKMQ (reference sequence). CDR3 length equals 17 residues. The CDR3 sequence: CASSLTGLAEVQETQYF. The CDR3 DNA reads as TGTGCCAGCAGCTTAACCGGACTAGCGGAAGTTCAAGAGACCCAGTACTTC.

This clonotype was picked up many times. The rearrangement links TRBV28 to TRBJ2-7; D is tentatively TRBD1 or TRBD2 (5 bases each). The CDR3 covers 13 residues. Germline CDR1 and CDR2: MDHEN and SYDVKM. Trimming took 5 bases from V and 2 from J, leaving 10 bases between them. DNA of the CDR3: TGTGCCAGCAGTGGGGGACCACCCTACGAGCAGTACTTC. Its translation: CASSGGPPYEQYF.